One sample yielded the 23 T cell receptor beta chains listed below, sequenced in a study of shared clonotypes between healthy human individuals. Only in-frame clones appear in the TCRdb table, and some are missing; sequencing was by immunoSEQ multiplex PCR. This table holds under 2,000,000 clones, less than 95% found once. Naive CD8 cells were CD45RO-negative, positively selected for CCR7, excluding terminally differentiated effector memory CD45RA+ cells. Source material: naive CD8+ T cells sorted from blood. The receptors stem from a man aged 18 to 30 in good health.

This clone was detected once. The rearrangement links TRBV5-4 to TRBJ2-3; 10 nucleotides match TRBD2. The V gene's germline CDR1 is SGHNT and CDR2 YYREEE (reference sequence). After removal of 0 bases from V and 0 bases from J, the junction contained 4 bases not matched to a gene. The CDR3 is 17 amino acids. CDR3 coding DNA: TGTGCCAGCAGCTTGGGGACTAGCGGAGCTAGCACAGATACGCAGTATTTT. Its translation is CASSLGTSGASTDTQYF.

Here the CDR3 reads CASSLGLPRDTIYF. The CDR3 DNA is TGTGCCAGCAGCCTGGGACTCCCTCGGGACACCATATATTTT. This chain uses TRBV5-6 with TRBJ1-3, with D possibly matching TRBD1 (5 bases). V lost 4 bases, J lost 8 bases, and 16 bases lay in between. From germline, CDR1 is SGHDT and CDR2 YYEEEE. The CDR3 loop spans 14 amino acids. The entire variable domain, with the rest obtained from reference TRBV5-6 and TRBJ1-3, is as follows: DAGVTQSPTHLIKTRGQQVTLRCSPKSGHDTVSWYQQALGQGPQFIFQYYEEEERQRGNFPDRFSGHQFPNYSSELNVNALLLGDSALYLCASSLGLPRDTIYFGEGSWLTVV.

The genes are TRBV5-1 and TRBJ2-3; 9 bases fit TRBD2. J was trimmed by 0 bases and V by 1 base; bases with no gene match: 12. Germline CDR1 reads SGHRS; CDR2 reads YFSETQ. The CDR3 sequence is 19 residues long. The CDR3 DNA follows: TGCGCCAGCAGCTTGTATTATCCAGCGGGAGGACCTAGCACAGATACGCAGTATTTT. This sequence encodes CASSLYYPAGGPSTDTQYF.

As regards this clone: This CDR3 is also generated by other DNA sequences in the sample. This sequence joins TRBV4-1 and TRBJ2-7, with 8 nucleotides matching TRBD1. The CDR3 has 15 residues. With V trimmed by 1 base and J by 3 bases, 5 bases remained unmatched. Germline CDR1 reads MGHRA; CDR2 reads YSYEKL. The CDR3 region has the DNA TGCGCCAGCAGCCAAGCCGGGACAGGCATCTACGAGCAGTACTTC. Its translation is CASSQAGTGIYEQYF.

The chain links TRBV5-6 to TRBJ2-7, with D uncertain. Germline CDR1 reads SGHDT; CDR2 reads YYEEEE. The V gene lost 4 bases and the J gene lost 5 bases, with 7 bases spanning the gap. This CDR3 region has 11 residues. CDR3 DNA: TGTGCCAGCAGCGTTGGTGACGAGCAGTACTTC. Translating it yields CASSVGDEQYF.

The gene calls are TRBV29-1 and TRBJ2-4; D is possibly TRBD1 (5 bases). Trimming shortened V by 4 bases and J by 6 bases, and 19 bases separated the two germline ends. The CDR3 loop spans 15 amino acids. Germline lookup yields CDR1 SQVTM and CDR2 ANQGSEA. The CDR3 nucleotides read TGCAGCGTTGTGTCCGGACACCATCTCGGAAACATTCAGTACTTC. It encodes CSVVSGHHLGNIQYF.

The rearrangement joins TRBV6-5 to TRBJ2-7, with D perhaps matching TRBD2 (6 bases). CDR1 and CDR2 from the germline V gene are MNHEY and SVGAGI. The ends were cut back, 7 bases at V and 3 bases at J, with 19 bases in the middle. The CDR3 runs to 15 residues. CDR3 in DNA: TGTGCCAGCATCGAAGATAGCGGAGTAGGCTACGAGCAGTACTTC. The encoded protein is CASIEDSGVGYEQYF.

The chain couples TRBV28 to TRBJ2-3, with 7 bases lining up with TRBD2. V was pared by 4 bases and J by 3 bases, with 10 bases of the junction left unmatched. The germline gives CDR1 MDHEN, CDR2 SYDVKM. The CDR3 covers 16 residues. DNA for the CDR3: TGTGCCAGCAGTTCAACTAGCGTCCGGGGAACAGATACGCAGTATTTT. This encodes CASSSTSVRGTDTQYF.

This chain connects TRBV11-1 to TRBJ2-2; D gene unclear. V dropped 4 bases and J dropped 8 bases, with 8 bases sitting between them. The CDR3 covers 12 residues. Looked up from germline, CDR1 is SGHAT and CDR2 is FQDESV (reference sequence). The CDR3 nucleotides read TGTGCCAGCAGCTCCATGCCGGGGGAGCTGTTTTTT. Protein product: CASSSMPGELFF.

Worth noting for this clone: Other DNA sequences in this sample translate to the same CDR3. This rearrangement joins TRBV27 to TRBJ1-2, with a possible D match to TRBD1 (6 bases). Germline-derived CDR1 and CDR2 are MNHEY and SMNVEV (reference sequence). CDR3 size: 15 residues. With 6 bases removed from V and 2 bases from J, the gap between germline ends came to 16 bases. The DNA of the CDR3 is TGTGCCAGCAGCCCGGGACAAGGGATAAACTATGGCTACACCTTC. Its protein product is CASSPGQGINYGYTF.

The chain employs TRBV7-8 and TRBJ1-3, with TRBD1 as a possible D gene (6 bases). V was pared by 11 bases and J by 7 bases, with 18 bases between. CDR1 is SGHVS, CDR2 FQNEAQ, per germline. The CDR3 consists of 13 residues. As DNA, the CDR3 is TGTGCCGTTGGGGGCCGGGGATGGAACACCATATATTTT. Translating it yields CAVGGRGWNTIYF.

A remark on this clone: This CDR3 is also generated by other DNA sequences in the sample. The rearrangement joins TRBV11-2 to TRBJ2-2; D is perhaps TRBD2 (6 bases). The germline V gene has CDR1 SGHAT and CDR2 FQNNGV. V lost 2 bases and J lost 3, with 7 bases in between. The CDR3 covers 14 residues. The chain's CDR3 is CASSLTGDTGELFF. The CDR3 DNA is TGTGCCAGCAGCTTAACGGGGGACACCGGGGAGCTGTTTTTT.

The chain employs TRBV7-9 and TRBJ2-3, with TRBD2 matching 8 bases. The CDR3 sequence is 18 residues long. V shed 0 bases and J 0 bases; nucleotides not matched to a gene: 8. In germline, CDR1 is SEHNR, CDR2 FQNEAQ (reference sequence). The CDR3 loop is CASSLARGLASSTDTQYF. The CDR3 DNA follows: TGTGCCAGCAGCTTAGCTCGCGGACTAGCCTCTAGCACAGATACGCAGTATTTT.

The rearrangement uses TRBV19 and TRBJ1-5; D is unclear. Germline-derived CDR1 and CDR2 are LNHDA and SQIVND (reference sequence). The V end lost 5 bases, the J end lost 2 bases, and 16 bases lay between the germline ends. The CDR3 is 16 residues long. The CDR3 bases are TGTGCCAGTAGTGAGGTCGAGCTTTCTGGCAATCAGCCCCAGCATTTT. Its translation: CASSEVELSGNQPQHF.

The rearrangement uses TRBV7-2 and TRBJ2-7; 7 bases are shared with TRBD1. V gave up 5 bases and J gave up 0 bases; unmatched junction bases: 13. The CDR3 loop spans 17 amino acids. Per the germline V gene, CDR1 is SGHTA and CDR2 is FQGNSA. CDR3 DNA sequence: TGTGCCAGCAGCACCACAGGGGTTCCCCATAGCTCCTACGAGCAGTACTTC. It codes for CASSTTGVPHSSYEQYF.

The V gene is TRBV5-4, the J gene TRBJ1-2; possible D gene TRBD1, 5 bases. V was shortened by 2 bases and J by 2 bases, with 16 bases between the two germline ends. Germline values: CDR1 SGHNT, CDR2 YYREEE (reference sequence). This CDR3 has 16 residues. This chain's CDR3 is CASSFNLRVENYGYTF. Here the CDR3 DNA reads TGTGCCAGCAGCTTTAATCTCAGGGTGGAAAACTATGGCTACACCTTC.

On this clone: Other DNA sequences in the same sample also yield this CDR3. This chain uses TRBV11-2 with TRBJ2-7; D might be TRBD1 or TRBD2, each matching 5 bases. Trimming took 4 bases from V and 0 from J, leaving 10 bases between them. The CDR3 has 14 residues. Germline CDR1 and CDR2: SGHAT and FQNNGV. The CDR3 DNA is TGTGCCAGCAGCTGGGACCGCGGCTCCTACGAGCAGTACTTC. Translated: CASSWDRGSYEQYF.

The genes are TRBV7-2 and TRBJ2-5; 7 bases are shared with TRBD1. Germline values: CDR1 SGHTA, CDR2 FQGNSA. The length of the CDR3 is 13 residues. Trimming took 6 bases from V and 5 from J; bases not matched to a gene: 6. The CDR3 bases are TGTGCCAGCAGACCCGGGACAGCGGAGACCCAGTACTTC. Translating gives CASRPGTAETQYF. Filled out from reference TRBV7-2 and TRBJ2-5, the complete variable domain reads GAGVSQSPSNKVTEKGKDVELRCDPISGHTALYWYRQSLGQGLEFLIYFQGNSAPDKSGLPSDRFSAERTGGSVSTLTIQRTQQEDSAVYLCASRPGTAETQYFGPGTRLLVL.

The chain is built from TRBV5-3 and TRBJ1-5; a possible D gene is TRBD1 (5 bases). TRBV5-3 is classed as an ORF, of uncertain function. This CDR3 has 15 residues. Deletions cut 4 bases from V and 2 bases from J, with 13 bases between. The CDR3 region has the DNA TGTGCCAGAAGCCACGACAGCGACTGCAATCAGCCCCAGCATTTT. Amino acid sequence: CARSHDSDCNQPQHF.

V is TRBV7-9 and J is TRBJ2-5, with 9 bases aligning to TRBD2. The CDR3 contains 16 residues. V gave up 2 bases and J gave up 0 bases; unmatched junction bases: 4. Germline V gene lookup returns CDR1 SEHNR and CDR2 FQNEAQ (reference sequence). Here the CDR3 reads CASSLYAGGYQETQYF. The DNA of the CDR3 is TGTGCCAGCAGCTTATATGCGGGAGGGTACCAAGAGACCCAGTACTTC. The whole variable domain, remainder taken from reference TRBV7-9 and TRBJ2-5, is DTGVSQNPRHKITKRGQNVTFRCDPISEHNRLYWYRQTLGQGPEFLTYFQNEAQLEKSRLLSDRFSAERPKGSFSTLEIQRTEQGDSAMYLCASSLYAGGYQETQYFGPGTRLLVL.

The rearrangement links TRBV19 to TRBJ1-2; 7 bases line up with TRBD1. Germline V gives CDR1 LNHDA, CDR2 SQIVND (reference sequence). There are 17 residues in the CDR3. The trim removed 4 bases at V and 6 bases at J, leaving 17 bases unmatched. The CDR3 here is CASSNPPAETGKNGYTF. For the CDR3, the DNA is TGTGCCAGTAGTAACCCACCGGCCGAGACAGGGAAAAATGGCTACACCTTC. The full variable domain, rest sourced from reference TRBV19 and TRBJ1-2, is DGGITQSPKYLFRKEGQNVTLSCEQNLNHDAMYWYRQDPGQGLRLIYYSQIVNDFQKGDIAEGYSVSREKKESFPLTVTSAQKNPTAFYLCASSNPPAETGKNGYTFGSGTRLTVV.

This chain links TRBV5-4 with TRBJ2-3; no clear D gene. The CDR3 spans 16 residues. In germline, CDR1 is SGHNT, CDR2 YYREEE (reference sequence). V gave up 0 bases and J gave up 4 bases, with 15 bases separating them. Written as DNA, the CDR3 is TGTGCCAGCAGCTTGGCGGACGAGTCCCCGGCAGATACGCAGTATTTT. Its protein product is CASSLADESPADTQYF.

J is TRBJ1-3 and V is TRBV4-1; D perhaps matches TRBD1 (5 bases). The germline CDR1 and CDR2 sequences are MGHRA and YSYEKL. V lost 0 bases to trimming and J lost 12 bases, with 15 bases between them. This CDR3 spans 14 amino acids. The CDR3 DNA follows: TGCGCCAGCAGCCAAGATCCCGGCCAGGGCCTCATATATTTT. It specifies CASSQDPGQGLIYF.